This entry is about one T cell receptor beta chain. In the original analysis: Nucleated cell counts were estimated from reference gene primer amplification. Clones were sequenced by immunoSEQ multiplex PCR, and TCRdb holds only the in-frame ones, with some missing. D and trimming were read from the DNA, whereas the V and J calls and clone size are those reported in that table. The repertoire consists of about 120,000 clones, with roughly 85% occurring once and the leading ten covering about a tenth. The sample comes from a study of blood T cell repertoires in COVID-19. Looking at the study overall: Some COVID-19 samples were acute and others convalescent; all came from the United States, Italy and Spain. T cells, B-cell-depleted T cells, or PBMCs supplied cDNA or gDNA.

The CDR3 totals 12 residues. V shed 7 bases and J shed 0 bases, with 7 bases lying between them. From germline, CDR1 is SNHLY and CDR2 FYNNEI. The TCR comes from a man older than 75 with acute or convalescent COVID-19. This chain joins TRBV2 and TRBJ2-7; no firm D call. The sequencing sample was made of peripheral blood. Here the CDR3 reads CASTSDSYEQYF. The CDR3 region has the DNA TGTGCCAGCACGTCAGACTCCTACGAGCAGTACTTC.